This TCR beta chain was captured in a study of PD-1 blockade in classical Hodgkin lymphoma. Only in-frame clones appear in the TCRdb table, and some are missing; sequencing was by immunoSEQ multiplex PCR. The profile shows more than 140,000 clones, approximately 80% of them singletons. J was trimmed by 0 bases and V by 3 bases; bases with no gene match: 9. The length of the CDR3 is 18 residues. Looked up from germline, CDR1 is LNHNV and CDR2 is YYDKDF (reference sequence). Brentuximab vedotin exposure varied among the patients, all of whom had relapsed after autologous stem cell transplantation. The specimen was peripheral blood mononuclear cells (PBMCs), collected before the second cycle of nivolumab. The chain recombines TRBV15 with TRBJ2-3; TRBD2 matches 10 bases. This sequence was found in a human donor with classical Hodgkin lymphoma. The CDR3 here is CATSSVPGLALSTDTQYF. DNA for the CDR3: TGTGCCACCAGCAGCGTCCCGGGACTAGCGCTTAGCACAGATACGCAGTATTTT. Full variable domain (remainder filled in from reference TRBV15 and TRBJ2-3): DAMVIQNPRYQVTQFGKPVTLSCSQTLNHNVMYWYQQKSSQAPKLLFHYYDKDFNNEADTPDNFQSRRPNTSFCFLDIRSPGLGDTAMYLCATSSVPGLALSTDTQYFGPGTRLTVL.